This is a list of T cell receptor beta chains from one sample in a study of T-cell reconstitution after alpha-beta-depleted transplantation in children. MiXCR, run by TCRdb on the PCR reads, gives a single entry per CDR3 protein. The table lists over 400,000 distinct CDR3 sequences, about 40% of them singletons, with 25% to 30% in the top ten. The sequences come from PBMCs, collected before TCRalphabeta/CD19-depleted stem cell transplant. Receptors were obtained from a girl aged 2 to 10 with aplastic anemia, due to receive a stem cell transplant. The CDR3 runs from the conserved cysteine through the conserved F or W. D genes are given only for firm matches. The size entry is marked missing in some rows and otherwise reads once, few, many or a size class.

>many|.|TRBJ2-5|TRBV27
CASSPTNLPVQETQYF
TGTGCCAGCAGTCCGACTAACCTCCCCGTTCAAGAGACCCAGTACTTC
>few|TRBD1|TRBJ2-2|TRBV7-9
CASSGGTGGRGTGELFF
TGTGCCAGCAGCGGCGGGACAGGGGGCAGAGGCACCGGGGAGCTGTTTTTT
>.|.|TRBJ2-3|TRBV5-6
CASSLVRTAQYF
TGTGCCAGCAGCTTGGTGCGGACAGCGCAGTATTTT
>.|.|TRBJ2-7|TRBV15
CATSRGSSRSSYEQYF
TGTGCCACCAGCAGAGGCTCATCCCGGAGCTCCTACGAGCAGTACTTC
>.|.|TRBJ1-4|TRBV12-3/TRBV12-4
CASSLVGFVVNEKLFF
TGTGCCAGCAGTTTAGTAGGGTTCGTCGTAAATGAAAAACTGTTTTTT
>once|.|TRBJ2-2|TRBV5-1
CASSFQDRKGELFF
TGCGCCAGCAGCTTCCAGGACAGAAAGGGGGAGCTGTTTTTT
>.|.|TRBJ1-5|TRBV6-4
CASSEVWGAPQHF
TGTGCCAGCAGTGAAGTTTGGGGGGCGCCCCAGCATTTT
>.|.|TRBJ2-1|TRBV15
CATSRDPLGHAEQFF
TGTGCCACCAGCAGAGATCCTCTCGGGCACGCTGAGCAGTTCTTC
>.|.|TRBJ2-3|TRBV20-1
CSARDAAQGTDTQYF
TGCAGTGCTAGAGATGCCGCGCAGGGCACAGATACGCAGTATTTT
>.|TRBD1|TRBJ1-5|TRBV28
CASSRKGAGNQPQHF
TGTGCCAGCAGTCGGAAGGGGGCTGGCAATCAGCCCCAGCATTTT
>.|.|TRBJ2-2|TRBV7-8
CASSWDPRVGGGELFF
TGTGCCAGCAGCTGGGACCCGAGGGTAGGCGGCGGGGAGCTGTTTTTT